The 27 T cell receptor beta chains below were found in one sample sequenced in a study of blood T cell repertoires in COVID-19. The method was immunoSEQ multiplex PCR; TCRdb's version includes in-frame clones alone and lacks a portion of them. The sample comprises roughly 24,000 clones, around 84% of which are singletons, and about a fifth rests with the top ten. Sequencing was done on a sample of peripheral blood. The receptors come from a woman at least 80 years old with acute or convalescent COVID-19.

V gene TRBV19 combines with J gene TRBJ2-2; unclear D gene. Per the germline V gene, CDR1 is LNHDA and CDR2 is SQIVND (reference sequence). The V end was cut by 0 bases, the J end by 6 bases, with 14 bases between. The CDR3 has 16 amino acids. The DNA for the CDR3 is TGTGCCAGTAGTATAGAGACGGGTAACCCCCCCGGGGAGCTGTTTTTT. Translating it yields CASSIETGNPPGELFF.

The chain recombines TRBV2 with TRBJ2-5; 7 positions agree with TRBD1. V was clipped by 6 bases and J by 5 bases; unmatched bases: 15. The CDR3 has 16 amino acids. Germline CDR1 SNHLY, CDR2 FYNNEI. This CDR3 reads CASSILRQGVRETQYF. For the CDR3, the DNA is TGTGCCAGCAGCATCCTTCGACAGGGAGTGCGCGAGACCCAGTACTTC.

The V and J genes are TRBV5-1 and TRBJ2-1; D is perhaps TRBD2 (6 bases). With 4 bases removed from V and 2 bases from J, the gap between germline ends came to 16 bases. Per germline, CDR1 SGHRS and CDR2 YFSETQ. The CDR3 length is 16 residues. The CDR3 loop is CASSPQVREPYNEQFF. CDR3 sequence (DNA): TGCGCCAGCAGCCCCCAGGTGCGGGAACCCTACAATGAGCAGTTCTTC.

Written as DNA, the CDR3 is TGCGCCAGCAGTGAGTTTTTGTGGTTGAAGGGGGCGGAGGATGGCTACACCTTC. Its translation is CASSEFLWLKGAEDGYTF. This chain uses TRBV10-1 with TRBJ1-2; TRBD1 agrees at 7 bases. The CDR3 runs to 18 residues. Germline loops: CDR1 WNHNN, CDR2 SYGVQD (reference sequence). J was trimmed by 6 bases and V by 1 base; bases with no gene match: 17.

This clone was observed once. The chain carries TRBV5-4 and TRBJ1-1, with 8 bases aligning to TRBD1. The CDR3 consists of 14 residues. CDR1 and CDR2 (germline): SGHNT, YYREEE (reference sequence). Trimming removed 1 base from V and 4 bases from J; junction bases left unmatched: 3. CDR3 sequence: CASSLFQGATEAFF. CDR3 coding DNA: TGTGCCAGCAGCTTGTTTCAGGGGGCCACTGAAGCTTTCTTT.

The rearrangement links TRBV11-3 to TRBJ2-7, with no clear D. Germline CDR1 is SGHNT and CDR2 is YENEEA. The length of the CDR3 is 11 residues. Trimming shortened V by 5 bases and J by 4 bases, and 6 bases separated the two germline ends. Here the CDR3 reads CASSPGYEQYF. For the CDR3, the DNA is TGTGCCAGCAGCCCCGGGTACGAGCAGTACTTC.

The chain is built from TRBV15 and TRBJ2-5, with 15 positions matching TRBD2. The V gene's germline CDR1 is LNHNV and CDR2 YYDKDF (reference sequence). This CDR3 comprises 17 residues. Trimming took 5 bases from V and 4 from J; bases not matched to a gene: 8. CDR3 nucleotides: TGTGCCACCAGCGTTGGGACTAGCGGGGGGAGGGGAGAGACCCAGTACTTC. Residues: CATSVGTSGGRGETQYF.

This chain joins TRBV5-4 and TRBJ1-5, with TRBD1 matching 9 bases. Germline-derived CDR1 and CDR2 are SGHNT and YYREEE (reference sequence). This CDR3 comprises 17 residues. Trimming took 10 bases from V and 0 from J; bases not matched to a gene: 14. The CDR3 DNA sequence: TGTGCCTTTCAGACAGGGGGGGCCGGATATAGCAATCAGCCCCAGCATTTT. Encoded protein: CAFQTGGAGYSNQPQHF. Drawing the rest from reference TRBV5-4 and TRBJ1-5, the complete variable domain is ETGVTQSPTHLIKTRGQQVTLRCSSQSGHNTVSWYQQALGQGPQFIFQYYREEENGRGNFPPRFSGLQFPNYSSELNVNALELDDSALYLCAFQTGGAGYSNQPQHFGDGTRLSIL.

V usage is TRBV5-4 and J usage is TRBJ2-7; D unclear. V was trimmed by 2 bases and J by 0 bases, leaving 6 bases between them. The germline V gene has CDR1 SGHNT and CDR2 YYREEE (reference sequence). CDR3 length: 13 residues. CDR3 nucleotides: TGTGCCAGCAGCTTAGCCCACTCCTACGAGCAGTACTTC. This gives the protein CASSLAHSYEQYF.

The chain couples TRBV29-1 to TRBJ1-2; 7 bases are a match to TRBD1. Germline assignment: CDR1 SQVTM and CDR2 ANQGSEA. This CDR3 contains 12 residues. V trimming: 5 bases; J trimming: 6 bases; junction bases outside the gene matches: 6. The CDR3 bases are TGCAGCGTTAACAGGGGTTCGAATGGCTACACCTTC. This gives the protein CSVNRGSNGYTF.

This rearrangement joins TRBV30 to TRBJ2-7; perhaps TRBD1 as D (5 bases). In germline, CDR1 is GTSNPN, CDR2 SVGIG (reference sequence). This CDR3 has 13 residues. V lost 5 bases and J 0 bases, leaving 11 bases between the germline ends. CDR3 DNA sequence: TGTGCCTGGGAAAAGGGGATCTCCTACGAGCAGTACTTC. It codes for CAWEKGISYEQYF. Full variable domain (rest looked up from reference TRBV30 and TRBJ2-7): SQTIHQWPATLVQPVGSPLSLECTVEGTSNPNLYWYRQAAGRGLQLLFYSVGIGQISSEVPQNLSASRPQDRQFILSSKKLLLSDSGFYLCAWEKGISYEQYFGPGTRLTVT.

The rearrangement joins TRBV7-6 to TRBJ2-5, with 8 bases that match TRBD2. The CDR3 loop spans 15 amino acids. The ends lost 5 bases at V and 5 bases at J; junction bases unmatched: 10. Germline CDR1 reads SGHVS; CDR2 reads FNYEAQ. The CDR3 coding sequence is TGTGCCAGCAGCCCTGGAGCGGGAGAAGTGGAGACCCAGTACTTC. It translates to CASSPGAGEVETQYF.

V and J are TRBV28 and TRBJ1-4, with D tentatively TRBD1 (5 bases). Germline V gene sequence: CDR1 MDHEN, CDR2 SYDVKM. Trimming removed 5 bases at V and 7 bases at J, with 17 bases between. The CDR3 has 15 amino acids. This CDR3 reads CASSAPRGEGEKLFF. CDR3 coding DNA: TGTGCCAGCAGTGCCCCCCGGGGGGAGGGTGAAAAACTGTTTTTT.

The V gene is TRBV25-1, the J gene TRBJ2-2; perhaps TRBD1 as D (6 bases). Trimming left V 4 bases short and J 2 bases short, with 11 bases between. Germline CDR1 and CDR2: MGHDK and SYGVNS. The CDR3 spans 15 residues. The chain's CDR3 is CASSARGGNTGELFF. Here the CDR3 DNA reads TGTGCCAGCAGTGCCAGGGGTGGAAACACCGGGGAGCTGTTTTTT.

CDR3: CATSDLRGTEAFF. CDR3 DNA sequence: TGTGCCACCAGTGACTTACGGGGAACTGAAGCTTTCTTT. The chain couples TRBV24-1 to TRBJ1-1; D gene unclear. V lost 4 bases and J 5 bases, leaving 10 bases between the germline ends. CDR3 length: 13 amino acids. Looked up from germline, CDR1 is KGHDR and CDR2 is SFDVKD.

This clone rates as hyperexpanded. Other DNA sequences from this sample encode an identical CDR3 as well. The rearrangement joins TRBV29-1 to TRBJ1-2; TRBD1 matches at 8 bases. The J segment lost 7 bases and the V segment lost 5 bases, leaving 9 bases of the junction unmatched. The CDR3 loop spans 13 amino acids. Germline V CDR1 and CDR2: SQVTM, ANQGSEA. The CDR3 sequence: CSVPDREGGGYTF. The DNA of the CDR3 is TGCAGCGTTCCGGACAGGGAGGGGGGTGGCTACACCTTC.

This clone was detected a few times. This chain uses TRBV5-8 with TRBJ2-3; TRBD1 matches 8 bases. Germline CDR1 reads SGHTS; CDR2 reads YDEGEE. CDR3 length equals 15 residues. V dropped 5 bases and J dropped 2; count of bases not matched to a gene: 7. The DNA of the CDR3 is TGTGCCAGCAGTTTTTGGACAGGGTCCACAGATACGCAGTATTTT. Amino acids: CASSFWTGSTDTQYF.

V is TRBV27 and J is TRBJ2-3; 12 positions agree with TRBD2. The CDR3 is 16 residues long. Germline V CDR1 and CDR2: MNHEY, SMNVEV (reference sequence). CDR3 nucleotides: TGTGCAGCGGGGCTAGCGGGGGGGCGGGGCACAGATACGCAGTATTTT. It translates to CAAGLAGGRGTDTQYF.

The chain couples TRBV6-5 to TRBJ1-3, with a tentative D call TRBD1 (6 bases). The CDR3 covers 16 residues. Germline-derived CDR1 and CDR2 are MNHEY and SVGAGI. V dropped 2 bases and J dropped 2 bases, with 13 bases sitting between them. CDR3: CASSYEGGRTGNTIYF. The CDR3 DNA reads as TGTGCCAGCAGTTACGAGGGGGGGCGGACTGGAAACACCATATATTTT.

The J gene is TRBJ1-6, the V gene TRBV5-1; 8 nucleotides match TRBD1. V shed 4 bases, J shed 6 bases, and the junction held 9 bases outside the gene matches. Germline V gene data show CDR1 as SGHRS and CDR2 as YFSETQ. The CDR3 is made up of 16 amino acids. CDR3 amino acids: CASSPVSGQANSPLHF. The CDR3 nucleotides read TGCGCCAGCAGCCCAGTATCGGGACAGGCTAATTCACCCCTCCACTTT.

This chain links TRBV7-2 with TRBJ1-2; D not certain. The CDR3 length is 14 residues. V was pared by 7 bases and J by 1 base, with 13 bases between. From germline, CDR1 is SGHTA and CDR2 FQGNSA. CDR3 amino acids: CASTPYRVNYGYTF. In nucleotides, the CDR3 is TGTGCCAGCACCCCGTATCGGGTTAACTATGGCTACACCTTC.

This rearrangement joins TRBV18 to TRBJ1-5; tentatively, D is TRBD1 (5 bases). The germline V gene encodes CDR1 KGHSH and CDR2 LQKENI. There are 14 residues in the CDR3. V gave up 2 bases and J gave up 5 bases, with 10 bases separating them. CDR3 sequence (DNA): TGTGCCAGCTCACCAACCGACAGTTATCAGCCCCAGCATTTT. Protein product: CASSPTDSYQPQHF.

The DNA of the CDR3 is TGTGCCAGCAGTCCAGGTGCCTACAGGGGGGATTATAATTCACCCCTCCACTTT. Its protein is CASSPGAYRGDYNSPLHF. V is TRBV7-2 and J is TRBJ1-6; 8 nucleotides line up with TRBD1. The CDR3 contains 18 residues. V was pared by 6 bases and J by 4 bases, with 14 bases of the junction left unmatched. Germline V lookup: CDR1 SGHTA, CDR2 FQGNSA.

This clone was picked up a small number of times. The V and J genes are TRBV4-1 and TRBJ2-7, with 7 bases aligning to TRBD2. The CDR3 sequence is 15 residues long. The V and J ends lost 5 bases and 5 bases, in that order; junction bases with no gene match: 12. CDR1 is MGHRA and CDR2 is YSYEKL in the germline V gene. CDR3 nucleotides: TGCGCCAGCAGCTTTAGTCTTGCGGGAGCTAACGAGCAGTACTTC. This sequence encodes CASSFSLAGANEQYF.

The chain recombines TRBV29-1 with TRBJ1-5, with 9 bases that match TRBD1. The germline gives CDR1 SQVTM, CDR2 ANQGSEA. Germline trimming cut 6 bases from V and 1 base from J; bases unmatched to any gene: 7. This CDR3 is built from 15 residues. In nucleotides, the CDR3 is TGCAGCGTCAAGACAGGGGGGGGCAGCAATCAGCCCCAGCATTTT. Its protein is CSVKTGGGSNQPQHF.

This clone was seen only a few times. CDR3 coding DNA: TGTGCCAGCTCACCAAGGGGGCGCGGAAGCAATCAGCCCCAGCATTTT. It codes for CASSPRGRGSNQPQHF. This chain connects TRBV18 to TRBJ1-5, with TRBD1 matching 7 bases. Trimming removed 2 bases from V and 1 base from J; junction bases left unmatched: 5. Germline CDR1 reads KGHSH; CDR2 reads LQKENI. The CDR3 loop spans 16 amino acids. The variable domain in full, completed from reference TRBV18 and TRBJ1-5, reads NAGVMQNPRHLVRRRGQEARLRCSPMKGHSHVYWYRQLPEEGLKFMVYLQKENIIDESGMPKERFSAEFPKEGPSILRIQQVVRGDSAAYFCASSPRGRGSNQPQHFGDGTRLSIL.

The chain combines TRBV9 with TRBJ2-3; 11 bases line up with TRBD2. The length of the CDR3 is 17 residues. V gave up 0 bases and J gave up 3 bases; unmatched junction bases: 6. Germline V lookup: CDR1 SGDLS, CDR2 YYNGEE. CDR3: CASSVGTSGPRTDTQYF. The CDR3 DNA follows: TGTGCCAGCAGCGTAGGGACTAGCGGGCCTAGAACAGATACGCAGTATTTT.